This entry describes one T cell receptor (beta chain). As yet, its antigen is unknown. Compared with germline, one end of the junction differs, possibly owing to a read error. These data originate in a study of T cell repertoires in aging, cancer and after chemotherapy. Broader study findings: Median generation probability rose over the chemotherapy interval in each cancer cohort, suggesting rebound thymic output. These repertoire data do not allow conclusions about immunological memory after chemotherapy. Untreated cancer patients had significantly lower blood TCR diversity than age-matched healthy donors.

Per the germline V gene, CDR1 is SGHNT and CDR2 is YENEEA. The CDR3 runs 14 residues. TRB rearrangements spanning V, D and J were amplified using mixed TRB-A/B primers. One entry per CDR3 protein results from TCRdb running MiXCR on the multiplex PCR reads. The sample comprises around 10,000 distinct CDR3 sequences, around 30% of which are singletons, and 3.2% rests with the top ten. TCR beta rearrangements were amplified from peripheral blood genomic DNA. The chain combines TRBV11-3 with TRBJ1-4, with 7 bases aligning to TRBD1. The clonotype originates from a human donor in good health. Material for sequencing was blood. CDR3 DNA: TGTGCCAACAGCCTCCCGGGACAGAATAAAAAACTGTTTTTT. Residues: CANSLPGQNKKLFF.